This paragraph covers one TCR beta chain sequence. No antigen is known for it. The record originates from a study of CD8 T cells in Susac syndrome. Overall study results and limits: The study admitted that it had a relatively small number of individuals in its TCR sequencing and HLA analysis.

J gave up 6 bases and V 5 bases, and 6 bases lay outside the gene matches. The CDR3 contains 13 residues. The germline V gene encodes CDR1 MDHEN and CDR2 SYDVKM. The authors reverse transcribed roughly 0.5 to 1 ug RNA with random hexamers. Amplification of TCR beta CDR3 by immunoSEQ multiplex PCR spanned 54 Vbeta and 13 Jbeta. TCRdb re-analysed the immunoSEQ multiplex PCR reads in MiXCR, keeping a single row per CDR3 protein. The table has around 270,000 distinct CDR3 sequences, approximately 89% seen once. Both CD4+ and CD8+ T cells were negatively isolated, and TEMRA cells underwent FACS enrichment.

The sequenced material came from CD8+ T cells from PBMCs. This receptor was taken from a human donor with multiple sclerosis. The chain has TRBV28 and TRBJ2-7; 8 bases line up with TRBD1. CDR3 loop: CASSATGVSEQYF. As DNA, the CDR3 is TGTGCCAGCAGTGCGACAGGGGTTTCCGAGCAGTACTTC. Variable domain in full (rest from reference TRBV28 and TRBJ2-7): DVKVTQSSRYLVKRTGEKVFLECVQDMDHENMFWYRQDPGLGLRLIYFSYDVKMKEKGDIPEGYSVSREKKERFSLILESASTNQTSMYLCASSATGVSEQYFGPGTRLTVT.